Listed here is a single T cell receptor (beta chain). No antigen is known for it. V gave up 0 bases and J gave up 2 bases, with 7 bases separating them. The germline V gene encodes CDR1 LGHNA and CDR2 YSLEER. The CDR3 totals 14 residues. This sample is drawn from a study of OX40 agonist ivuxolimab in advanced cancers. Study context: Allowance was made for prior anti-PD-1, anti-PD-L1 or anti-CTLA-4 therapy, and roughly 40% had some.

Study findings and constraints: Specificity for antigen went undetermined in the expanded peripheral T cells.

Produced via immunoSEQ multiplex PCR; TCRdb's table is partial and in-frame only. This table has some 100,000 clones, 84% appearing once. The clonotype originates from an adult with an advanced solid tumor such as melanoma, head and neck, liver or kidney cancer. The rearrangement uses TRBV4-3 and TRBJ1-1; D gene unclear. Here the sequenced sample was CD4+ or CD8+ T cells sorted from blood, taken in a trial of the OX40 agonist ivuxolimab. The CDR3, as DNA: TGCGCCAGCAGCCAAGATAGAGGAAACACTGAAGCTTTCTTT. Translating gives CASSQDRGNTEAFF.